This T cell receptor (beta chain) was sequenced during a study of regulatory T cells in long-lasting Graves disease. Overall study results and limits: TCR diversity was lower in persistent Graves' patients than in newly diagnosed ones.

Time point denoted: persistent/refractory GD, antithyroid drugs over 5 years with positive TRAb. Extracted PBMC RNA gave rise to the TCR library. Relying on iRepertoire HTBI primers and Arm-PCR of CDR3 regions, the team built TCR beta libraries. TCRdb re-analysed the multiplex PCR reads in MiXCR, keeping a single row per CDR3 protein. The data contain over 350,000 distinct CDR3 sequences, roughly 20% of them singletons. About this clonotype: Its antigen is not identified.

V lost 0 bases and J lost 0, with 8 bases in between. This CDR3 contains 15 residues. Germline V gene data show CDR1 as LGHNA and CDR2 as YNFKEQ. The specimen was peripheral blood mononuclear cells (PBMCs), collected when the disease was refractory, from a patient treated with antithyroid drugs. The source is a female donor with Graves disease. The rearrangement joins TRBV4-2 to TRBJ1-2; D is ambiguous. CDR3 sequence: CASSQELISNYGYTF. For the CDR3, the DNA is TGTGCCAGCAGCCAAGAGTTGATTTCTAACTATGGCTACACCTTC.